These 26 T cell receptor beta chains share one sample of origin, sequenced in a study of T cells in Graves' hyperthyroidism and ophthalmopathy. It was RNA transcripts that yielded the amplified TCR beta CDR3 regions. A first-round RT-PCR of the TCR CDR3 used the HTBI primer set. TCRdb analysed the multiplex PCR reads with MiXCR anew, one entry per CDR3 protein. The data hold roughly 160,000 distinct CDR3 sequences, with about 9.4% observed a single time. Sequencing was performed on blood. The receptors were sampled from a woman aged 18-29 years with Graves' hyperthyroidism that later progressed to Graves' ophthalmopathy.

This clonotype was seen many times. The V gene is TRBV6-5, the J gene TRBJ1-2; 8 nucleotides agree with TRBD1. V dropped 0 bases and J dropped 0; count of bases not matched to a gene: 3. The CDR3 contains 16 residues. The V gene's germline CDR1 is MNHEY and CDR2 SVGAGI. The CDR3 loop is CASSYSGRGPNYGYTF. Here the CDR3 DNA reads TGTGCCAGCAGTTACTCGGGCAGGGGGCCTAACTATGGCTACACCTTC.

The V call is TRBV29-1, the J call TRBJ2-7, with D perhaps TRBD1 (5 bases). Trimming took 4 bases from V and 2 from J, leaving 9 bases between them. From germline, CDR1 is SQVTM and CDR2 ANQGSEA. The CDR3 extends over 12 amino acids. CDR3 in DNA: TGCAGCGTTGCGACAGAGACCTACGAGCAGTACTTC. This translates into CSVATETYEQYF.

Many counts were recorded for this clonotype. The chain has TRBV7-2 and TRBJ2-7; D assignment may be TRBD1 or TRBD2 (5 bases each). Per germline, CDR1 SGHTA and CDR2 FQGNSA. Deletions cut 1 base from V and 3 bases from J, with 16 bases between. The CDR3 runs to 16 residues. CDR3 nucleotides: TGTGCCAGCAGCTTAGGTCATGTCGGGGCCGGCTACGAGCAGTACTTC. Its protein product is CASSLGHVGAGYEQYF.

This clonotype has a handful of counts. This may be a read error: a much more frequent sequence differs by one nucleotide. The conserved phenylalanine or tryptophan normally closing the CDR3 is absent here, so this likely arose from a read error. The chain has TRBV29-1 and TRBJ1-1; D gene ambiguous. V was pared by 3 bases and J by 1 base, with 6 bases between. The CDR3 sequence is 12 residues long. CDR1 is SQVTM, CDR2 ANQGSEA, per germline. Here the CDR3 reads CSVDRKNTEAFL. The CDR3 DNA reads as TGCAGCGTTGATCGGAAGAACACTGAAGCTTTCCTT.

This clonotype was counted ten times or more. V gene TRBV20-1 combines with J gene TRBJ1-2; D remains unclear. V was cut by 0 bases and J by 3 bases, with 8 bases left in between. Germline V gives CDR1 DFQATT, CDR2 SNEGSKA (reference sequence). CDR3 length: 13 amino acids. CDR3 in DNA: TGCAGTGCTAGAGATATTACGGACTATGGCTACACCTTC. Its protein is CSARDITDYGYTF.

This clonotype was recorded at least ten times. The J gene is TRBJ1-5, the V gene TRBV20-1, with 8 positions matching TRBD1. The CDR3 has 14 amino acids. With 6 bases clipped from V and 5 bases from J, the junction kept 9 bases outside the gene matches. Germline CDR1 DFQATT, CDR2 SNEGSKA (reference sequence). In DNA, the CDR3 is TGCAGTGCGCGAAGACAGGGGATCGATCAGCCCCAGCATTTT. Translating gives CSARRQGIDQPQHF.

Ten or more counts support this clonotype. This chain joins TRBV7-9 and TRBJ2-2, with 8 bases identical to TRBD2. There are 16 residues in the CDR3. With 1 base clipped from V and 7 bases from J, the junction kept 8 bases outside the gene matches. CDR1 SEHNR and CDR2 FQNEAQ come from the germline V gene (reference sequence). The CDR3 is CASSLGTSLKDGELFF. CDR3 in DNA: TGTGCCAGCAGCTTAGGGACTAGCCTTAAAGACGGGGAGCTGTTTTTT.

This clonotype came up many times. The V gene is TRBV3-1, the J gene TRBJ2-3; no firm D call. Germline V gives CDR1 LGHDT, CDR2 YNNKEL (reference sequence). The V gene lost 1 base and the J gene lost 3 bases, with 8 bases spanning the gap. This CDR3 contains 14 residues. The CDR3 spells CASSQAVTTDTQYF. The CDR3 coding sequence is TGTGCCAGCAGCCAAGCGGTGACGACAGATACGCAGTATTTT.

In its sample, this clonotype was seen a few times. This chain joins TRBV13 and TRBJ2-2; 7 positions agree with TRBD2. V gave up 0 bases and J gave up 3 bases; unmatched junction bases: 7. CDR3 size: 17 residues. From germline, CDR1 is PRHDT and CDR2 FYEKMQ (reference sequence). The CDR3 DNA reads as TGTGCCAGCAGCTTAGGCGGCGGGAGTTGGGACACCGGGGAGCTGTTTTTT. This codes for CASSLGGGSWDTGELFF.

This clonotype was seen a few times. V gene TRBV7-9 combines with J gene TRBJ1-3, with a tentative D call TRBD1 (6 bases). The germline CDR1 and CDR2 sequences are SEHNR and FQNEAQ (reference sequence). V shed 5 bases and J shed 4 bases, with 18 bases lying between them. This CDR3 has 16 amino acids. CDR3 sequence: CASSKDDRFLGNTIYF. For the CDR3, the DNA is TGTGCCAGCAGCAAAGACGACAGGTTTCTGGGAAACACCATATATTTT.

This clonotype came up many times. The chain recombines TRBV28 with TRBJ1-5; 7 bases map to TRBD1. Unmatched junction bases numbered 8, after V lost 2 bases and J lost 4 bases. Looked up from germline, CDR1 is MDHEN and CDR2 is SYDVKM. The CDR3 covers 16 residues. CDR3 sequence reads: CASSLPQGGWNQPQHF. The CDR3 bases are TGTGCCAGCAGTTTACCCCAAGGGGGCTGGAATCAGCCCCAGCATTTT.

This clonotype was observed a few times. The rearrangement joins TRBV18 to TRBJ1-3, with D perhaps matching TRBD1 (5 bases). Trimming cost V 0 bases and J 0 bases, with 12 bases left between them. Germline CDR1 and CDR2: KGHSH and LQKENI. This CDR3 is built from 17 residues. The DNA for the CDR3 is TGTGCCAGCTCACCACCGAACAGGTTCCCCTCTGGAAACACCATATATTTT. Residues: CASSPPNRFPSGNTIYF. Based on the CDR3 plus reference TRBV18 and TRBJ1-3, the full variable domain is NAGVMQNPRHLVRRRGQEARLRCSPMKGHSHVYWYRQLPEEGLKFMVYLQKENIIDESGMPKERFSAEFPKEGPSILRIQQVVRGDSAAYFCASSPPNRFPSGNTIYFGEGSWLTVV.

This clonotype has ten or more counts. The chain recombines TRBV30 with TRBJ1-1, with 7 bases fitting TRBD1. V shed 3 bases, J shed 5 bases, and the junction held 9 bases outside the gene matches. Looked up from germline, CDR1 is GTSNPN and CDR2 is SVGIG (reference sequence). There are 14 residues in the CDR3. CDR3: CAWRTGREETEAFF. The CDR3 region has the DNA TGTGCCTGGAGGACAGGGCGAGAGGAGACTGAAGCTTTCTTT.

This clonotype was seen ten or more times. The V call is TRBV19, the J call TRBJ2-1; D is undetermined. CDR1 and CDR2 (germline): LNHDA, SQIVND (reference sequence). V was pared by 1 base and J by 5 bases, with 15 bases between. CDR3 size: 16 residues. The CDR3 is CASSIGRNYLDNEQFF. CDR3 bases: TGTGCCAGTAGTATAGGCCGAAACTACCTAGACAATGAGCAGTTCTTC.

This clonotype was seen more than once but under ten times. The chain employs TRBV5-4 and TRBJ2-2; no definite D call. The CDR3 covers 13 residues. The germline CDR1 and CDR2 sequences are SGHNT and YYREEE (reference sequence). V was trimmed by 1 base and J by 2 bases, leaving 3 bases between them. The CDR3 loop is CASSLYNTGELFF. CDR3 bases: TGTGCCAGCAGCTTGTATAACACCGGGGAGCTGTTTTTT.

This clonotype came up many times. The V gene is TRBV30, the J gene TRBJ2-1; no firm D call. Per the germline V gene, CDR1 is GTSNPN and CDR2 is SVGIG (reference sequence). V gave up 4 bases and J gave up 8 bases, with 9 bases separating them. The CDR3 spans 11 residues. DNA for the CDR3: TGTGCCTGGATGAGCGTCCATGAGCAGTTCTTC. Protein sequence: CAWMSVHEQFF.

There are many counts of this clonotype. The genes are TRBV20-1 and TRBJ2-1; D call uncertain. The germline gives CDR1 DFQATT, CDR2 SNEGSKA (reference sequence). V was pared by 6 bases and J by 6 bases, with 15 bases between. This CDR3 is built from 13 residues. Written as DNA, the CDR3 is TGCAGTGCGGTCCCTTTCCCTAGCAATGAGCAGTTCTTC. As protein: CSAVPFPSNEQFF.

The rearrangement uses TRBV7-9 and TRBJ2-3; tentative D call: TRBD1 (6 bases). The CDR3 spans 15 residues. Trimming took 1 base from V and 6 from J, leaving 14 bases between them. Germline V gives CDR1 SEHNR, CDR2 FQNEAQ (reference sequence). CDR3 coding DNA: TGTGCCAGCAGCTTAGAAGGTCAGGGGTACGATACGCAGTATTTT. Residues: CASSLEGQGYDTQYF.

This clonotype was detected only a few times. V and J are TRBV9 and TRBJ2-1, with D maybe TRBD1 (6 bases). Germline assignment: CDR1 SGDLS and CDR2 YYNGEE. Trimming pared 0 bases from V and 0 bases from J, leaving 19 bases between. The CDR3 length is 19 residues. DNA of the CDR3: TGTGCCAGCAGCGTAGGTGGGGGCGCCGGCCCTACCTCCTACAATGAGCAGTTCTTC. Protein sequence: CASSVGGGAGPTSYNEQFF.

A few counts support this clonotype. This rearrangement joins TRBV5-1 to TRBJ2-5; 9 bases agree with TRBD2. This CDR3 comprises 20 residues. J was trimmed by 3 bases and V by 3 bases; bases with no gene match: 21. CDR1 SGHRS and CDR2 YFSETQ come from the germline V gene. CDR3: CASSWTASGMVHTPKETQYF. The CDR3 region has the DNA TGCGCCAGCAGCTGGACGGCTAGCGGGATGGTCCACACACCCAAAGAGACCCAGTACTTC.

There are many counts of this clonotype. The rearrangement joins TRBV20-1 to TRBJ2-3; no clear D gene. The CDR3 runs 13 residues. Germline V gene data show CDR1 as DFQATT and CDR2 as SNEGSKA (reference sequence). The germline V and J ends were trimmed by 0 bases and 3 bases, with 7 bases remaining between them. CDR3 residues: CSARDGRTDTQYF. CDR3 nucleotides: TGCAGTGCTAGAGATGGAAGGACAGATACGCAGTATTTT.

In this sample, this clonotype turned up a few times. The chain couples TRBV5-6 to TRBJ2-7; the match to TRBD1 covers 9 bases. The V gene end was trimmed by 0 bases and the J gene end by 3 bases; junction bases not matched to a gene: 4. The CDR3 extends over 15 amino acids. CDR1 is SGHDT, CDR2 YYEEEE, per germline. CDR3 protein: CASSLEGTGNYEQYF. The CDR3 DNA follows: TGTGCCAGCAGCTTGGAGGGGACAGGGAACTACGAGCAGTACTTC.

This clonotype occurred many times. This chain joins TRBV28 and TRBJ1-2; D unclear. V lost 5 bases to trimming and J lost 8 bases, with 12 bases between them. The germline V gene encodes CDR1 MDHEN and CDR2 SYDVKM. CDR3 length: 12 amino acids. The CDR3 spells CASSPTRRGYTF. The CDR3 DNA sequence: TGTGCCAGCAGTCCCACGAGGAGGGGCTACACCTTC.

This clonotype was recorded many times. The V call is TRBV11-2, the J call TRBJ1-2; D possibly corresponds to TRBD1 (5 bases). V lost 1 base and J 7 bases, leaving 13 bases between the germline ends. Germline CDR1 reads SGHAT; CDR2 reads FQNNGV. This CDR3 is 14 amino acids long. The chain's CDR3 is CASSLGGHSVGYTF. For the CDR3, the DNA is TGTGCCAGCAGCTTAGGGGGCCACTCGGTTGGCTACACCTTC.

Many counts were recorded for this clonotype. The chain links TRBV2 to TRBJ1-6; TRBD1 matches 7 bases. This CDR3 is built from 14 residues. Germline assignment: CDR1 SNHLY and CDR2 FYNNEI. The V segment lost 8 bases and the J segment 7 bases; nucleotides outside the gene matches: 8. The CDR3, as DNA: TGTGCCAGCCACATGGGGACAGTAAATTCACCCCTCCACTTT. This translates into CASHMGTVNSPLHF. The whole variable domain, filled in from reference TRBV2 and TRBJ1-6, reads EPEVTQTPSHQVTQMGQEVILRCVPISNHLYFYWYRQILGQKVEFLVSFYNNEISEKSEIFDDQFSVERPDGSNFTLKIRSTKLEDSAMYFCASHMGTVNSPLHFGNGTRLTVT.

CDR3 residues: CASSGGGGGGQPQHF. The CDR3 nucleotides read TGTGCCAGCAGTGGGGGGGGGGGGGGCGGGCAGCCCCAGCATTTT. The chain recombines TRBV2 with TRBJ1-5, with D perhaps matching TRBD1 (6 bases). V lost 4 bases to trimming and J lost 7 bases, with 17 bases between them. Germline CDR1 is SNHLY and CDR2 is FYNNEI. The CDR3 is made up of 15 amino acids.